This T cell receptor (beta chain) was sequenced in a study of human T cells and chemical hapten exposure. Study information: Minor volume differences among pooled libraries chiefly drove per-sample TCR yield variation. Study conclusions and caveats: DPC sensitization did not alter TCRs above 1 in 1000 frequency.

The CDR3 is 12 residues long. Germline CDR1 reads ENHRY; CDR2 reads SYGVKD. V gave up 5 bases and J gave up 2 bases, with 7 bases separating them. Details on this clonotype: Its antigen is not known.

Before extraction, the whole blood was not fractionated, and total RNA was taken from it. Within the library, unique molecular identifiers were attached to each individual cDNA molecule. Source study methods: Across samples, TCR counts had a median of about 100,000 and ranged from about 20,000 to 750,000. TCRdb redid the calling of the 5' RACE reads with MiXCR, one entry per CDR3 protein. These V and J calls derive from TCRdb rather than the authors' analysis. The data show 110,000 or so distinct CDR3 sequences, around 20% seen once. The chain is built from TRBV10-3 and TRBJ2-7, with D perhaps TRBD1 (5 bases). This receptor was identified in a human donor in good health. CDR3 region: CAISRQTYEQYF. The CDR3 bases are TGTGCCATCAGTAGACAGACCTACGAGCAGTACTTC.